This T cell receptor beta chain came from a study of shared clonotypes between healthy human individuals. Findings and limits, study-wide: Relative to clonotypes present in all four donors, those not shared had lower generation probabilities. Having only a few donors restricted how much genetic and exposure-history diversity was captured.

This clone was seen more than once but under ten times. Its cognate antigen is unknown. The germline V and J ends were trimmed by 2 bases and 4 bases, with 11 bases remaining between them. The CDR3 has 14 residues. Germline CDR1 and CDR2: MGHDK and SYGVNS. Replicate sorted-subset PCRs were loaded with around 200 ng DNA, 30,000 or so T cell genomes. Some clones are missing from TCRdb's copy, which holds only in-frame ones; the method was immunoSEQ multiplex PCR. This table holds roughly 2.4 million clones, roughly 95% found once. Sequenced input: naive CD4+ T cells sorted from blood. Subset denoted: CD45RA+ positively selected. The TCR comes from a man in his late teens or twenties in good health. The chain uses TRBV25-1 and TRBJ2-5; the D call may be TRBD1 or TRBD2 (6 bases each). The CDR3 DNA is TGTGCCAGCAGTGAAGACGGGGGCTTAGAGACCCAGTACTTC. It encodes CASSEDGGLETQYF.